Listed here are 3 T cell receptor beta chains from one sample, sequenced in a study of T-cell reconstitution after alpha-beta-depleted transplantation in children. The authors prepared the TCRbeta library with unique molecular identifiers. TCRdb re-analysed the PCR reads in MiXCR, keeping a single row per CDR3 protein. This sample has 800,000 to 1,000,000 distinct CDR3 sequences, with roughly 29% found just once. The sequences come from PBMCs, mostly from graft donor cells, collected 360 days after TCRalphabeta/CD19-depleted stem cell transplant. All receptors come from a boy under two years old who had a stem cell transplant for SCID, so the T cells may come from the graft donor.

The DNA of the CDR3 is TGTGCCAGCAGTTTATTCCGTTTCGCCGTGCCCCGGATCCGACTCAACAATGAGCAGTTCTTC. Amino acid sequence: CASSLFRFAVPRIRLNNEQFF. The V gene is TRBV28, the J gene TRBJ2-1; no clear D. V was pared by 1 base and J by 5 bases, with 30 bases between. Germline V CDR1 and CDR2: MDHEN, SYDVKM. There are 21 residues in the CDR3. The variable domain in full, completed from reference TRBV28 and TRBJ2-1, reads DVKVTQSSRYLVKRTGEKVFLECVQDMDHENMFWYRQDPGLGLRLIYFSYDVKMKEKGDIPEGYSVSREKKERFSLILESASTNQTSMYLCASSLFRFAVPRIRLNNEQFFGPGTRLTVL.

The chain links TRBV3-1 to TRBJ2-7, with a tentative D call TRBD1 (6 bases). With 5 bases removed from V and 5 bases from J, the gap between germline ends came to 13 bases. The CDR3 contains 13 residues. Germline values: CDR1 LGHDT, CDR2 YNNKEL (reference sequence). CDR3 sequence reads: CASSYGQSHEQYF. For the CDR3, the DNA is TGTGCCAGCAGCTACGGACAGTCTCACGAGCAGTACTTC.

This sequence joins TRBV7-9 and TRBJ2-5, with TRBD1 matching 8 bases. The V gene end was trimmed by 4 bases and the J gene end by 5 bases; junction bases not matched to a gene: 12. The CDR3 totals 16 residues. Germline V gives CDR1 SEHNR, CDR2 FQNEAQ (reference sequence). CDR3 bases: TGTGCCAGCAGCTCCCCGGACAGGGCCTCAGGGGAGACCCAGTACTTC. Translation gives CASSSPDRASGETQYF.